Below are 8 T cell receptor beta chains sequenced from a single sample in a study of CD8 T cells in Susac syndrome. The RNA, 0.5 to 1 ug, was put through reverse transcription using random hexamers. TCRdb re-analysed the immunoSEQ multiplex PCR reads in MiXCR, keeping a single row per CDR3 protein. The table has 120,000 or so distinct CDR3 sequences, around 95% seen once. The material sequenced was CD8+ T cells from PBMCs. These receptors were taken from a human donor with Susac syndrome.

This sequence joins TRBV29-1 and TRBJ1-2; D ambiguous. The ends were cut back, 2 bases at V and 6 bases at J, with 10 bases in the middle. Germline V gene sequence: CDR1 SQVTM, CDR2 ANQGSEA. This CDR3 spans 12 amino acids. The CDR3 coding sequence is TGCAGCGTTGAACCCCGGAGGGATGGCTACACCTTC. Its protein is CSVEPRRDGYTF.

V is TRBV20-1 and J is TRBJ2-1; 12 bases match TRBD2. CDR1 and CDR2 from the germline V gene are DFQATT and SNEGSKA (reference sequence). The ends lost 5 bases at V and 4 bases at J; junction bases unmatched: 3. The CDR3 sequence is 14 residues long. The CDR3 DNA follows: TGCAGTGCTCGAGGACTAGCGGGGTACAATGAGCAGTTCTTC. Translation: CSARGLAGYNEQFF.

This chain uses TRBV28 with TRBJ1-1; no reliable D call. Germline CDR1 is MDHEN and CDR2 is SYDVKM. CDR3 length: 13 residues. V was pared by 1 base and J by 2 bases, with 5 bases between. The CDR3 loop reads CASSLFGNTEAFF. CDR3 coding DNA: TGTGCCAGCAGTTTATTTGGTAACACTGAAGCTTTCTTT.

The sample holds a few counts of this clonotype. V is TRBV12-3 or TRBV12-4 and J is TRBJ2-7; 9 bases line up with TRBD1. The ends lost 1 base at V and 5 bases at J; junction bases unmatched: 3. CDR3 length equals 14 residues. The CDR3 sequence is CASSLVGQGNEQYF. The CDR3 nucleotides are TGTGCCAGCAGTTTAGTGGGACAGGGCAACGAGCAGTACTTC.

The chain uses TRBV20-1 and TRBJ2-1, with D possibly TRBD2 on 6 matching bases. The CDR3 spans 15 residues. V was pared by 6 bases and J by 8 bases, with 23 bases between. The germline V gene encodes CDR1 DFQATT and CDR2 SNEGSKA (reference sequence). CDR3 in DNA: TGCAGTGCGCCTTCGGGACTCCCACTAGAACATGAGCAGTTCTTC. It specifies CSAPSGLPLEHEQFF.

This chain joins TRBV12-3 or TRBV12-4 and TRBJ2-2, with D unresolved. V was cut by 3 bases and J by 2 bases, with 7 bases left in between. CDR3 length equals 14 residues. The CDR3 DNA is TGTGCCAGCAGTTTGTCCGGAAACACCGGGGAGCTGTTTTTT. As protein: CASSLSGNTGELFF.

The chain recombines TRBV5-4 with TRBJ1-4; D unresolved. The CDR3 sequence is 13 residues long. V was shortened by 0 bases and J by 4 bases, with 4 bases between the two germline ends. Germline-derived CDR1 and CDR2 are SGHNT and YYREEE (reference sequence). The CDR3 DNA reads as TGTGCCAGCAGCTTGGGGGATAATGAAAAACTGTTTTTT. This gives the protein CASSLGDNEKLFF.

The rearrangement links TRBV4-3 to TRBJ1-5, with a tentative D call TRBD1 (6 bases). V was pared by 3 bases and J by 3 bases, with 12 bases between. CDR1 and CDR2 (germline): LGHNA, YSLEER. The CDR3 length is 15 residues. Here the CDR3 DNA reads TGCGCCAGCAGCCAGGGTCAGGGGTCCAATCAGCCCCAGCATTTT. Protein product: CASSQGQGSNQPQHF.